The rows below give T cell receptor beta chains drawn from one sample of a study of identifying expanded T cells in peripheral blood. Sequencing used immunoSEQ multiplex PCR; TCRdb keeps in-frame clones, though not all of them. The data show 70,000 to 95,000 clones, about 90% seen once. Sequenced sample: blood. All receptors come from a person aged 18 to 75 in good health. CDR3s include the opening cysteine and the closing phenylalanine or tryptophan. A D gene is named only where the DNA matches it firmly. Part of the rows lack a size; the others show once, few, many or a class for expanded clones.

clone_size	d_call	v_call	j_call	cdr3_nt	cdr3_aa
.	TRBD2	TRBV2	TRBJ2-6	TGTGCCAGCAGTGAACAGTGGGCTAGCGGGGATGGGGCCAACGTCCTGACTTTC	CASSEQWASGDGANVLTF
.	TRBD1	TRBV5-1	TRBJ1-4	TGCGCCAGCAGCTTACAGGGGGCGAATGAAAAACTGTTTTTT	CASSLQGANEKLFF
.	.	TRBV27	TRBJ2-7	TGTGCCAGCAGTTTAATGGCAGCCTACGAGCAGTACTTC	CASSLMAAYEQYF
.	.	TRBV4-1	TRBJ2-2	TGCGCCAGCAGCCAAGATCGGCTAGCAATGGCGAACACCGGGGAGCTGTTTTTT	CASSQDRLAMANTGELFF
.	.	TRBV7-9	TRBJ2-3	TGTGCCAGCAGCACCGGAGTAACAGATACGCAGTATTTT	CASSTGVTDTQYF
once	.	TRBV5-1	TRBJ2-2	TGCGCCAGCAGCGGCAGGGTTACCGGGGAGCTGTTTTTT	CASSGRVTGELFF
.	.	TRBV6-1	TRBJ1-4	TGTGCCAGCAGGGGGTATTACGAAAAACTGTTTTTT	CASRGYYEKLFF
.	.	TRBV5-1	TRBJ2-7	TGCGCCAGCAGCTTACCCCGAGTAAATAGCAACGAGCAGTACTTC	CASSLPRVNSNEQYF
.	.	TRBV2	TRBJ1-6	TGTGCCAGCAGGACAGGCGGAGGCGGTCCCCTCCACTTT	CASRTGGGGPLHF
.	.	TRBV25-1	TRBJ2-2	TGTGCCAGCAGTGACCCCATGCTGGGGGATATTTCCGGGGAGCTGTTTTTT	CASSDPMLGDISGELFF
.	.	TRBV6-1	TRBJ1-2	TGTGCCAGCAGTGTCGACAGTAACTATGGCTACACCTTC	CASSVDSNYGYTF
.	.	TRBV30	TRBJ2-5	TGTGCCTGGAGCCTCGGACAGCCCAAAGAGACCCAGTACTTC	CAWSLGQPKETQYF
.	.	TRBV7-7	TRBJ2-2	TGTGCCAGCAGTCGGGACACCAGCACCGGGGAGCTGTTTTTT	CASSRDTSTGELFF
.	.	TRBV6-6	TRBJ2-3	TGTGCCAGCAGTTACTTAGGACAAGGAGCAGATACGCAGTATTTT	CASSYLGQGADTQYF
.	.	TRBV30	TRBJ1-4	TGTGCCTGGAGTCCTCCATTTTCAGAGGATGAAAAACTGTTTTTT	CAWSPPFSEDEKLFF
.	.	TRBV5-1	TRBJ2-7	TGCGCCAGCAGCTTGACTAGTTTCGGCGAGCAGTACTTC	CASSLTSFGEQYF
.	.	TRBV7-9	TRBJ2-5	TGTGCCAGCAGCTTAAAGAGGGAGGTGGGGGAGACCCAGTACTTC	CASSLKREVGETQYF
.	.	TRBV21-1	TRBJ1-5	TGTGCCAGCAGGGACCAAATACAGGGGACGGGTGATCAGCCCCAGCATTTT	CASRDQIQGTGDQPQHF
.	TRBD1	TRBV2	TRBJ2-2	TGTGCCAGCAGTGTACGACAGGGGAACACCGGGGAGCTGTTTTTT	CASSVRQGNTGELFF
.	TRBD1	TRBV5-1	TRBJ2-3	TGCGCCAGCAGCTTCGGACAGGGAACAGATACGCAGTATTTT	CASSFGQGTDTQYF
.	TRBD1	TRBV5-4	TRBJ1-2	TGTGCCAGCAGCGTACAGGGGGCGCTTGAGTATGGCTACACCTTC	CASSVQGALEYGYTF
.	.	TRBV15	TRBJ2-7	TGTGCCACCCGACCCCGGGACGGCCCCTCCTACGAGCAGTACTTC	CATRPRDGPSYEQYF
.	TRBD1	TRBV6-1	TRBJ1-2	TGTGCCAGCAGTGAAGCGGACAGGGGAGGCTACACCTTC	CASSEADRGGYTF
.	TRBD2	TRBV11-2	TRBJ2-1	TGTGCCAGCAGCTTAGTTACCTGGACTAGCGGGGGCAATGAGCAGTTCTTC	CASSLVTWTSGGNEQFF
.	.	TRBV6-5	TRBJ1-1	TGTGCCAGCAGTTACTCGGCAGGGACCACTGAAGCTTTCTTT	CASSYSAGTTEAFF
.	.	TRBV27	TRBJ2-7	TGTGCCAGCAGTGACTGGCGGGAGCAGTACTTC	CASSDWREQYF
.	TRBD1	TRBV2	TRBJ2-1	TGTGCCAGCAGTGAAACAGGGGGCATCGATGAGCAGTTCTTC	CASSETGGIDEQFF
.	.	TRBV7-8	TRBJ1-4	TGTGCCAGCAGCTTAAATAGGTGGAATGAAAAACTGTTTTTT	CASSLNRWNEKLFF
.	TRBD2	TRBV11-2	TRBJ2-4	TGTGCCAGCACGGACGGGGGGGCCTTCTCTTTAGCCAAAAACATTCAGTACTTC	CASTDGGAFSLAKNIQYF
.	.	TRBV19	TRBJ2-3	TGTGCCAGTAGTCATAAGCGGACGAAGGATTCTACGCAGTATTTT	CASSHKRTKDSTQYF
once	TRBD2	TRBV5-6	TRBJ2-7	TGTGCCAGCAGCTTGGATGGGGGACTAGCGGAGAGCTCCTACGAGCAGTACTTC	CASSLDGGLAESSYEQYF
.	TRBD2	TRBV2	TRBJ2-3	TGTGCCAGCAGTGAAATCCTAGCGGGGGGAGCAGATACGCAGTATTTT	CASSEILAGGADTQYF
once	.	TRBV28	TRBJ2-7	TGTGCCAGCAGTTTGCCCAACTACGAGCAGTACTTC	CASSLPNYEQYF
.	.	TRBV10-1	TRBJ2-7	TGCGCCAGCAGTCCCCGGGGGAGTAACTCCTACGAGCAGTACTTC	CASSPRGSNSYEQYF
.	.	TRBV7-2	TRBJ2-3	TGTGCCAGCAGCCCAGACGCAGATACGCAGTATTTT	CASSPDADTQYF
.	.	TRBV4-3	TRBJ2-1	TGCGCCAGCAGCCAGGGGCTACAATGGGGACAGTTCTTC	CASSQGLQWGQFF
.	.	TRBV6-6	TRBJ1-1	TGTGCCAGCAGTCCTGGATTCTCTGAAGCTTTCTTT	CASSPGFSEAFF
.	.	TRBV18	TRBJ2-3	TGTGCCAGCTCACCACCGGATACGCAGTATTTT	CASSPPDTQYF
.	.	TRBV7-6	TRBJ2-3	TGTGCCAGCAGCTTAACTCAAATGGGAGATACGCAGTATTTT	CASSLTQMGDTQYF
.	TRBD1	TRBV9	TRBJ1-2	TGTGCCAGCAGCGAGGGACAGGGGAAAAATGATGGCTACACCTTC	CASSEGQGKNDGYTF
few	.	TRBV5-1	TRBJ1-1	TGCGCCAGCAGCTTGAGTTCGAACACTGAAGCTTTCTTT	CASSLSSNTEAFF
.	.	TRBV28	TRBJ2-3	TGTGCCAGCAGTTTGTTGGGGGTTACGCAGTATTTT	CASSLLGVTQYF
.	TRBD2	TRBV5-4	TRBJ2-7	TGTGCCAGCAGCCAACCGGGGGGGTACGAGCAGTACTTC	CASSQPGGYEQYF